This T cell receptor beta chain was retrieved from a study of T-cell memory formation after mild COVID-19. On this clonotype itself: What it recognizes is unknown.

MiXCR was run by TCRdb on the 5' RACE reads, yielding one entry per CDR3 protein. The sample carries roughly 400,000 distinct CDR3 sequences, about a sixth recorded once. Study observations and caveats: Clones contracting across day 15 to 85 had a balanced CD4/CD8 profile; later expanding clones leaned CD4+.

The germline gives CDR1 DFQATT, CDR2 SNEGSKA (reference sequence). CDR3 size: 15 residues. Deletions cut 3 bases from V and 0 bases from J, with 12 bases between. The TCR originated in a man aged 18-30 years who had mild COVID-19 (a few samples of this study predate the infection). Cell type and time point are not known. The sequenced sample was PBMCs or a T cell subset sorted from them (not recorded which). The chain recombines TRBV20-1 with TRBJ1-3, with D uncertain. CDR3 amino acids: CSASPAGDSGNTIYF. The CDR3 DNA follows: TGCAGTGCTAGCCCCGCAGGAGACTCTGGAAACACCATATATTTT.